This entry lists 2 T cell receptor beta chains sequenced from one sample in a study of OX40 agonist ivuxolimab in advanced cancers. The method was immunoSEQ multiplex PCR; TCRdb's version includes in-frame clones alone and lacks a portion of them. Here the sample spans around 68,000 clones, about 85% being singletons. Sample: CD4+ or CD8+ T cells sorted from blood, taken in a trial of the OX40 agonist ivuxolimab. All receptors derive from an adult with an advanced solid tumor such as melanoma, head and neck, liver or kidney cancer.

The V call is TRBV5-4, the J call TRBJ2-3; possible D gene TRBD1, 6 bases. This CDR3 has 15 residues. V was pared by 2 bases and J by 0 bases, with 10 bases between. CDR1 SGHNT and CDR2 YYREEE come from the germline V gene (reference sequence). The CDR3 protein is CASSFITGSTDTQYF. In nucleotides, the CDR3 is TGTGCCAGCAGCTTTATTACAGGGAGCACAGATACGCAGTATTTT.

The rearrangement uses TRBV18 and TRBJ2-1; D may be TRBD2 (5 bases). The V gene lost 4 bases and the J gene lost 7 bases, with 14 bases spanning the gap. CDR3 length equals 14 residues. Germline V CDR1 and CDR2: KGHSH, LQKENI. CDR3 in amino acids: CASSLQPEANEQFF. The CDR3 DNA reads as TGTGCCAGCTCACTTCAACCGGAGGCTAATGAGCAGTTCTTC. The full variable domain, in which reference TRBV18 and TRBJ2-1 provide the parts outside the CDR3, is NAGVMQNPRHLVRRRGQEARLRCSPMKGHSHVYWYRQLPEEGLKFMVYLQKENIIDESGMPKERFSAEFPKEGPSILRIQQVVRGDSAAYFCASSLQPEANEQFFGPGTRLTVL.